The 22 T cell receptor beta chains reported below all come from one sample, sequenced in a study of breast tumors, draining lymph nodes, adjacent tissues. TCRdb re-analysed the multiplex PCR reads in MiXCR, keeping a single row per CDR3 protein. The sample consists of 150,000 to 200,000 distinct CDR3 sequences, about 30% of them appearing once. Samples came from axillary lymph nodes draining the breast cancer. Sequences were obtained from axillary lymph node tissue. These receptors were obtained from a female donor with breast cancer. Some clones in this sample may be carry-over from other donors' samples.

This chain connects TRBV20-1 to TRBJ2-7, with D maybe TRBD2 (5 bases). V was trimmed by 4 bases and J by 1 base, leaving 8 bases between them. Germline CDR1 DFQATT, CDR2 SNEGSKA (reference sequence). This CDR3 has 12 residues. CDR3 residues: CSATRGSYEQYF. The CDR3 bases are TGCAGTGCTACCCGGGGATCCTACGAGCAGTACTTC.

This clonotype appeared many times. This chain's CDR3 is CAWSGLAGAGDTQYF. CDR3 bases: TGTGCCTGGAGCGGACTAGCGGGAGCGGGAGATACGCAGTATTTT. This chain connects TRBV30 to TRBJ2-3, with 13 bases matching TRBD2. The CDR3 is 15 amino acids. Losses at the gene ends were 3 bases for V and 5 bases for J; bases not matched to a gene: 5. Germline V gene sequence: CDR1 GTSNPN, CDR2 SVGIG (reference sequence).

The rearrangement links TRBV7-2 to TRBJ2-6, with 7 bases fitting TRBD1. The CDR3 spans 15 residues. Germline V lookup: CDR1 SGHTA, CDR2 FQGNSA. Trimming took 2 bases from V and 4 from J; bases not matched to a gene: 2. The CDR3 protein is CASSLKTGGANVLTF. DNA for the CDR3: TGTGCCAGCAGCTTAAAGACAGGGGGGGCCAACGTCCTGACTTTC.

This clonotype was recorded at least ten times. The chain recombines TRBV7-2 with TRBJ1-4, with a tentative D call TRBD1 (5 bases). Deletions cut 2 bases from V and 0 bases from J, with 13 bases between. Germline loops: CDR1 SGHTA, CDR2 FQGNSA. CDR3 length: 17 amino acids. CDR3 residues: CASSLSWDGATNEKLFF. The CDR3 nucleotides read TGTGCCAGCAGCTTAAGCTGGGACGGAGCAACTAATGAAAAACTGTTTTTT. Full variable domain (outside the CDR3, taken from reference TRBV7-2 and TRBJ1-4): GAGVSQSPSNKVTEKGKDVELRCDPISGHTALYWYRQSLGQGLEFLIYFQGNSAPDKSGLPSDRFSAERTGGSVSTLTIQRTQQEDSAVYLCASSLSWDGATNEKLFFGSGTQLSVL.

In this sample, this clonotype turned up a few times. The V call is TRBV3-1, the J call TRBJ1-1; TRBD1 agrees at 10 bases. Germline V gene sequence: CDR1 LGHDT, CDR2 YNNKEL (reference sequence). There are 16 residues in the CDR3. The ends lost 4 bases at V and 0 bases at J; junction bases unmatched: 5. The CDR3 DNA reads as TGTGCCAGCAGCCGTTGGACAGGGGGAATGAACACTGAAGCTTTCTTT. It codes for CASSRWTGGMNTEAFF.

Notes on this clonotype: A read error may produce the germline difference seen at one junction end. This rearrangement joins TRBV7-7 to TRBJ2-3; 7 bases line up with TRBD2. CDR1 and CDR2 (germline): SSHAT, FNYEAQ (reference sequence). The CDR3 has 16 amino acids. CDR3 coding DNA: TGTGCTAGCAGCTTAAATCACGGGGGGATCAACAATGAGCAGTATTTT. The encoded protein is CASSLNHGGINNEQYF.

Of note for this clonotype: A junction boundary mismatches the germline segment, possibly from a read error. J is TRBJ1-4 and V is TRBV7-9; D perhaps matches TRBD1 (5 bases). Germline V CDR1 and CDR2: SEHNR, FQNEAQ (reference sequence). The CDR3 length is 16 residues. This CDR3 reads CASNPSRVRANEKLFF. In nucleotides, the CDR3 is TGTGCCAGCAACCCGTCTAGGGTCAGGGCTAATGAGAAACTGTTTTTT.

The sample holds many counts of this clonotype. The chain employs TRBV9 and TRBJ2-5, with D possibly being TRBD2 (6 bases). In germline, CDR1 is SGDLS, CDR2 YYNGEE. The CDR3 totals 15 residues. V lost 1 base and J lost 4, with 14 bases in between. The CDR3 nucleotides are TGTGCCAGCAGCGTAAATATGGGACTGGGAGAGACCCAGTACTTC. Protein product: CASSVNMGLGETQYF.

V usage is TRBV4-1 and J usage is TRBJ1-1; D is ambiguous. The CDR3 has 15 amino acids. CDR1 MGHRA and CDR2 YSYEKL come from the germline V gene. Trimming removed 0 bases at V and 5 bases at J, with 13 bases between. The CDR3 loop is CASSQDQNEGTEAFF. As DNA, the CDR3 is TGCGCCAGCAGCCAAGACCAGAACGAGGGAACTGAAGCTTTCTTT.

The V and J genes are TRBV6-1 and TRBJ2-2; maybe TRBD2 (6 bases). This CDR3 is 13 amino acids long. Germline V gene data show CDR1 as MNHNS and CDR2 as SASEGT. Trimming took 6 bases from V and 5 from J, leaving 10 bases between them. The chain's CDR3 is CASRLGGTGELFF. The CDR3 nucleotides are TGTGCCAGCAGGTTGGGGGGAACCGGGGAGCTGTTTTTT.

Many counts were recorded for this clonotype. The chain employs TRBV12-3 or TRBV12-4 and TRBJ2-1; D gene ambiguous. Trimming left V 6 bases short and J 1 base short, with 16 bases between. CDR3 length: 16 amino acids. The CDR3, as DNA: TGTGCCAGCAGCGAGCTGCCGCCCCTATCCTACAATGAGCAGTTCTTC. Encoded protein: CASSELPPLSYNEQFF.

This clonotype was seen at least ten times. The chain employs TRBV20-1 and TRBJ2-2; TRBD2 agrees at 10 bases. J was trimmed by 5 bases and V by 1 base; bases with no gene match: 4. The CDR3 loop spans 15 amino acids. Germline lookup yields CDR1 DFQATT and CDR2 SNEGSKA (reference sequence). This chain's CDR3 is CSARASGSGTGELFF. The CDR3 nucleotides are TGCAGTGCTAGAGCTAGCGGGAGTGGAACCGGGGAGCTGTTTTTT.

V usage is TRBV6-5 and J usage is TRBJ1-6; D might be TRBD1 (6 bases). The ends were cut back, 4 bases at V and 4 bases at J, with 14 bases in the middle. Germline CDR1 and CDR2: MNHEY and SVGAGI. This CDR3 is 16 amino acids long. In DNA, the CDR3 is TGTGCCAGCAGTTTCGGGGGCTCACTTTATAATTCACCCCTCCACTTT. It is translated as CASSFGGSLYNSPLHF.

This clonotype appeared many times. This rearrangement joins TRBV6-6 to TRBJ2-1; 8 bases match TRBD2. Per the germline V gene, CDR1 is MNHNY and CDR2 is SVGAGI (reference sequence). V trimming: 6 bases; J trimming: 0 bases; junction bases outside the gene matches: 1. The CDR3 is made up of 14 amino acids. Here the CDR3 DNA reads TGTGCCAGCAGGGGACTAGACTCCTACAATGAGCAGTTCTTC. This encodes CASRGLDSYNEQFF.

For this clonotype: A clone one base away is much larger, so this may be a read error. The chain employs TRBV20-1 and TRBJ1-5; D is perhaps TRBD1 (6 bases). There are 14 residues in the CDR3. Germline V gene data show CDR1 as DFQATT and CDR2 as SNEGSKA (reference sequence). The CDR3 DNA follows: TGCAGTGCTTACGACAGGTCTGGCAATCCGCCCCAGCATTTT. Amino acids: CSAYDRSGNPPQHF.

This clonotype was counted many times. The genes are TRBV6-1 and TRBJ2-3; D is unresolved. Germline CDR1 is MNHNS and CDR2 is SASEGT. The V end was cut by 0 bases, the J end by 4 bases, with 5 bases between. The CDR3 covers 13 residues. This chain's CDR3 is CASSEAVADTQYF. The CDR3 region has the DNA TGTGCCAGCAGTGAAGCGGTGGCAGATACGCAGTATTTT.

This clonotype was observed a few times. Sequence at one end of the junction differs from germline and may be a read error. J is TRBJ2-7 and V is TRBV12-3 or TRBV12-4; D unclear. CDR3 length equals 14 residues. The CDR3 loop reads CASNLLGRSCEQYF. CDR3 DNA sequence: TGTGCCAGCAACCTCCTTGGGCGCTCCTGCGAGCAGTACTTC.

This clonotype has ten or more counts. The CDR3 bases are TGTGCCAGCAGCCAACCGGGACTAGGTTACAATGAGCAGTTCTTC. It encodes CASSQPGLGYNEQFF. The chain combines TRBV4-2 with TRBJ2-1; 8 bases line up with TRBD2. Trimming removed 2 bases from V and 4 bases from J; junction bases left unmatched: 4. The germline V gene encodes CDR1 LGHNA and CDR2 YNFKEQ. This CDR3 has 15 residues.

This clonotype was recorded many times. The chain couples TRBV10-2 to TRBJ2-1; 13 positions agree with TRBD2. The CDR3 loop spans 16 amino acids. The germline V gene encodes CDR1 WSHSY and CDR2 SAAADI. V was pared by 6 bases and J by 8 bases, with 10 bases of the junction left unmatched. This CDR3 is CASRDRTSGSRHEQFF. CDR3 nucleotide sequence: TGCGCCAGCAGAGACCGGACTAGCGGGAGTAGGCATGAGCAGTTCTTC.

In this sample, this clonotype turned up many times. The rearrangement uses TRBV19 and TRBJ1-6, with D maybe TRBD1 (5 bases). The germline V gene encodes CDR1 LNHDA and CDR2 SQIVND (reference sequence). The CDR3 runs 15 residues. V lost 4 bases to trimming and J lost 8 bases, with 15 bases between them. Here the CDR3 reads CASSTAAGWDSPLHF. CDR3 in DNA: TGTGCCAGTAGTACCGCAGCAGGGTGGGATTCACCCCTCCACTTT. Combining the CDR3 with reference TRBV19 and TRBJ1-6 gives the whole variable domain DGGITQSPKYLFRKEGQNVTLSCEQNLNHDAMYWYRQDPGQGLRLIYYSQIVNDFQKGDIAEGYSVSREKKESFPLTVTSAQKNPTAFYLCASSTAAGWDSPLHFGNGTRLTVT.

This clonotype was detected once. It may be a read error: a sequence one base away is much more abundant. V usage is TRBV6-6 and J usage is TRBJ2-7; 10 nucleotides agree with TRBD1. CDR3 length: 15 residues. The germline CDR1 and CDR2 sequences are MNHNY and SVGAGI (reference sequence). For the CDR3, the DNA is TGTGCCAGCAGTCACTCGGGGACAGGGGCATACGAGCGGTACTTC. Protein product: CASSHSGTGAYERYF.

This clonotype was detected ten times or more. The rearrangement joins TRBV7-2 to TRBJ2-7; 7 bases map to TRBD1. From germline, CDR1 is SGHTA and CDR2 FQGNSA. The CDR3 spans 15 residues. With 6 bases clipped from V and 1 base from J, the junction kept 9 bases outside the gene matches. The CDR3 DNA reads as TGTGCCAGCAGTCGGGACAGTGTCAGATCCTACGAGCAGTACTTC. It specifies CASSRDSVRSYEQYF.